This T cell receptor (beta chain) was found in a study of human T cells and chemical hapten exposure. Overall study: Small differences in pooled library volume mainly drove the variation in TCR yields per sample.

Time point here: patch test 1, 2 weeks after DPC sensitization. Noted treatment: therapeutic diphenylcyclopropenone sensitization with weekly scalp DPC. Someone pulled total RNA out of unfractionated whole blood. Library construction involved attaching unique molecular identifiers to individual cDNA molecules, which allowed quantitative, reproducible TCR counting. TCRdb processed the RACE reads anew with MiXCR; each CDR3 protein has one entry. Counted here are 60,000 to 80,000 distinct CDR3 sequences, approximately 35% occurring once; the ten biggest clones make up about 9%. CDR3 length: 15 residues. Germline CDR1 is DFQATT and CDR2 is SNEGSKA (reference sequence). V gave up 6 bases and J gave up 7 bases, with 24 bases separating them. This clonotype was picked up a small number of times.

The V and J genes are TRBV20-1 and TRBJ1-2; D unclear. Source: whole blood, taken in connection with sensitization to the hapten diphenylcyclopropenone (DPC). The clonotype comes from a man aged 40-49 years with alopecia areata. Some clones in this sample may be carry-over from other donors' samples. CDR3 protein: CSAGLGGSVTSGYTF. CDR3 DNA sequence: TGCAGTGCAGGCCTGGGTGGTTCTGTTACTAGTGGCTACACCTTC.